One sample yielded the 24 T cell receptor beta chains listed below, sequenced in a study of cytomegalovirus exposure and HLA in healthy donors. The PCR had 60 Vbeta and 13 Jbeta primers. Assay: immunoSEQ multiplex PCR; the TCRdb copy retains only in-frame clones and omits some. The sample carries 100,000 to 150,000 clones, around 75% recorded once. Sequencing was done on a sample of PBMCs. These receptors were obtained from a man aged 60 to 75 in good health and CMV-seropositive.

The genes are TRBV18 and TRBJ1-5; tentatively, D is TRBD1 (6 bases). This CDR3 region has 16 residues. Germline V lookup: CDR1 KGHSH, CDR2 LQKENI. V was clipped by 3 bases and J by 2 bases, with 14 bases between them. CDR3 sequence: CASSPRGGEGNQPQHF. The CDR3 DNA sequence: TGTGCCAGCTCACCGAGAGGGGGTGAGGGCAATCAGCCCCAGCATTTT.

CDR3: CASTVGVTDTQYF. CDR3 DNA sequence: TGTGCCAGCACGGTGGGAGTCACAGATACGCAGTATTTT. The chain employs TRBV2 and TRBJ2-3; D may be TRBD2 (5 bases). V was pared by 7 bases and J by 2 bases, with 10 bases between. The germline V gene has CDR1 SNHLY and CDR2 FYNNEI. The CDR3 has 13 amino acids.

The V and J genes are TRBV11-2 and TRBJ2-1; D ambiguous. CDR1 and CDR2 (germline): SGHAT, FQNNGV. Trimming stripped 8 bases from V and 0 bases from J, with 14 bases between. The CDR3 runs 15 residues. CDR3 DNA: TGTGCCAGCCAAATTACGAGAAACTCCTACAATGAGCAGTTCTTC. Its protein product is CASQITRNSYNEQFF.

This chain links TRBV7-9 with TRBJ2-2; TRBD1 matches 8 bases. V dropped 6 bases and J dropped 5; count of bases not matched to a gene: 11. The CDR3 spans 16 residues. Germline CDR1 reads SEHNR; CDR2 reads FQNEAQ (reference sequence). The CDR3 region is CASSRLRTGITGELFF. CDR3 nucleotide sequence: TGTGCCAGCAGTCGACTCCGGACAGGGATTACCGGGGAGCTGTTTTTT.

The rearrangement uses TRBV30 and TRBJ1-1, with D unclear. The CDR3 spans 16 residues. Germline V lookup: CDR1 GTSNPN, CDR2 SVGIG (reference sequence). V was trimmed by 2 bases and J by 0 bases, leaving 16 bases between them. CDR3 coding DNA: TGTGCCTGGAGTCATGGTAGGGAGAAAATGAACACTGAAGCTTTCTTT. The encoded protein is CAWSHGREKMNTEAFF.

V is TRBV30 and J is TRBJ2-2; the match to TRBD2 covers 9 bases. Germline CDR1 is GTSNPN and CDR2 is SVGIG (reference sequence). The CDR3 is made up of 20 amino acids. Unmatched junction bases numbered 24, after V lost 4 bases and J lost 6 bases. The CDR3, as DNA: TGTGCCTGGACCGCCATATCCGTTAAGGGCGGGGGGGCCGCCGCCGGGGAGCTGTTTTTT. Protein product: CAWTAISVKGGGAAAGELFF.

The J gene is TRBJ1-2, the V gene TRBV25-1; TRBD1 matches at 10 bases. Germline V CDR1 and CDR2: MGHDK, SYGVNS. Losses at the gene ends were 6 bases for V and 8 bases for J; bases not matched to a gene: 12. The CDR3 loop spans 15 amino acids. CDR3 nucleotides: TGTGCCAGCAGCCCCGCGGGGACAGGGGTTAACGGCTACACCTTC. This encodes CASSPAGTGVNGYTF.

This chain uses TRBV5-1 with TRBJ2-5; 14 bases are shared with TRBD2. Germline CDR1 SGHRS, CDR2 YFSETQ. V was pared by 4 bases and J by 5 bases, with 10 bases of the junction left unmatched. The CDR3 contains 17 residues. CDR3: CASSAGRLAGGPETQYF. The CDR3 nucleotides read TGCGCCAGCAGCGCCGGTCGACTAGCGGGGGGGCCGGAGACCCAGTACTTC.

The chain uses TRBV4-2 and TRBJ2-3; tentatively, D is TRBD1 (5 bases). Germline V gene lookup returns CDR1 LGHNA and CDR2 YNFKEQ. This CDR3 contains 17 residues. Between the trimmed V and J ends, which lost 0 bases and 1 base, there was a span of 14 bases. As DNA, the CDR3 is TGTGCCAGCAGCCAAGAGGGGCTGAACAAAGGCACAGATACGCAGTATTTT. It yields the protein CASSQEGLNKGTDTQYF.

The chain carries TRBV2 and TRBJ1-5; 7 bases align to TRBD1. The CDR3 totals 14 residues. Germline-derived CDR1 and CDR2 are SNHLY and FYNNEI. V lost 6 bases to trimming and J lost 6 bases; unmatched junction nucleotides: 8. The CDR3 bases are TGTGCCAGCAGCCTACAGGGGATAGGTCAGCCCCAGCATTTT. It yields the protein CASSLQGIGQPQHF.

CDR3 nucleotide sequence: TGTGCCTGGAGCCGGGACAGGGGCTACGAGCAGTACTTC. This gives the protein CAWSRDRGYEQYF. This chain connects TRBV30 to TRBJ2-7; 10 nucleotides agree with TRBD1. There are 13 residues in the CDR3. Unmatched junction bases numbered 2, after V lost 3 bases and J lost 3 bases. The germline V gene encodes CDR1 GTSNPN and CDR2 SVGIG (reference sequence).

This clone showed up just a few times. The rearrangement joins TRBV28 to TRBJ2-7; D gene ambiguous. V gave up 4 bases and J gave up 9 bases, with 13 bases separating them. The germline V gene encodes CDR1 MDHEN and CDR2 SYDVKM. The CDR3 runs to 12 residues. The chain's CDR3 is CASSSPNFGQYF. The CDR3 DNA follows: TGTGCCAGCAGTTCCCCCAATTTCGGGCAGTACTTC.

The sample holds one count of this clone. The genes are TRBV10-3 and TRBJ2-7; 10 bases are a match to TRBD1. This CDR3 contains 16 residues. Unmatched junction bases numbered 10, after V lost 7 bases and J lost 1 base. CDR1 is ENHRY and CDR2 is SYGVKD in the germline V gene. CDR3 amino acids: CAINKGTGVKSYEQYF. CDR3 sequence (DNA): TGTGCCATCAATAAGGGGACAGGGGTTAAGTCCTACGAGCAGTACTTC.

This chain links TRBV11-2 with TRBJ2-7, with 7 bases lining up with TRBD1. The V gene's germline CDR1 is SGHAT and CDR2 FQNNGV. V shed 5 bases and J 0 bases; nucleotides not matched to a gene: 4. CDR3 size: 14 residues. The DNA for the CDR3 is TGTGCCAGCAGCACGGGACAGCTCTCCTACGAGCAGTACTTC. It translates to CASSTGQLSYEQYF.

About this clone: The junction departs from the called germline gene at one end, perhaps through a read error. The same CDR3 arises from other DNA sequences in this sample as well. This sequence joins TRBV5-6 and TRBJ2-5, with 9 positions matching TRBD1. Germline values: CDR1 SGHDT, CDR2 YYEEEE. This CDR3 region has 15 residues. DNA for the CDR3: TGCGCCAGCAGCACTACACAGGGGGCGCGAGAGACCCAGTACTTC. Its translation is CASSTTQGARETQYF.

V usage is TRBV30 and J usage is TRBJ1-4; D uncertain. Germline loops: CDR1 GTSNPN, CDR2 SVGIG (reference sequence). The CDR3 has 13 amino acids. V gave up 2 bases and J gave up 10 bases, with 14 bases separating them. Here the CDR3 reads CAWSLAGSGKLFF. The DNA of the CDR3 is TGTGCCTGGAGTTTGGCAGGTAGTGGAAAACTGTTTTTT.

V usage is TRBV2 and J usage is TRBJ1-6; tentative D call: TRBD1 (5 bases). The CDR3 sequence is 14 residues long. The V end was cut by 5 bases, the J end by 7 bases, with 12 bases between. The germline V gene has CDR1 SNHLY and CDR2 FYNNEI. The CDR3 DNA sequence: TGTGCCAGCAGTTACCGGGACTCAAATTCACCCCTCCACTTT. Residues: CASSYRDSNSPLHF.

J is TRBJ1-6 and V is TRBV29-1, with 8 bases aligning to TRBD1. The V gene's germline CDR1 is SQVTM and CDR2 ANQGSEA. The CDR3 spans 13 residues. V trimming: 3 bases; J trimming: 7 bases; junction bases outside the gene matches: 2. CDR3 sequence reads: CSVETGANSPLHF. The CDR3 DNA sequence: TGCAGCGTTGAGACAGGGGCGAATTCACCCCTCCACTTT.

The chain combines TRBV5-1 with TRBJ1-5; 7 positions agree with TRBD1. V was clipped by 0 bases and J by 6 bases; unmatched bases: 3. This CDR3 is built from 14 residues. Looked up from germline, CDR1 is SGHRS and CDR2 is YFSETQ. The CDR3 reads CASSLEGAGQPQHF. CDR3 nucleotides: TGCGCCAGCAGCTTGGAGGGGGCTGGTCAGCCCCAGCATTTT.

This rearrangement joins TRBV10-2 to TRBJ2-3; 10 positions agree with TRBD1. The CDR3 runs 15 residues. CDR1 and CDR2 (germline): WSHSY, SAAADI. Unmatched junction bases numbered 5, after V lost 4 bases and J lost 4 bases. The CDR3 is CASSGGTGVADTQYF. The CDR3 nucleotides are TGCGCCAGCAGTGGCGGGACAGGGGTGGCAGATACGCAGTATTTT.

CDR3 sequence (DNA): TGTGCCAGCAGCCAAAGGACTGGCTACGAGCAGTACTTC. It is translated as CASSQRTGYEQYF. V is TRBV11-3 and J is TRBJ2-7; tentatively, D is TRBD2 (5 bases). The CDR3 length is 13 residues. Trimming shortened V by 5 bases and J by 3 bases, and 11 bases separated the two germline ends. In germline, CDR1 is SGHNT, CDR2 YENEEA.

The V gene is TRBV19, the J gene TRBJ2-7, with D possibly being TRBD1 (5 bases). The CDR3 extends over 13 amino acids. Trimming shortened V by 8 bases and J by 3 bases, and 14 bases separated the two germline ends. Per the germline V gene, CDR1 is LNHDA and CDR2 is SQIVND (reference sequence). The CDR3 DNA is TGTGCCAGTTCACCTGGACAATACTACGAGCAGTACTTC. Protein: CASSPGQYYEQYF.

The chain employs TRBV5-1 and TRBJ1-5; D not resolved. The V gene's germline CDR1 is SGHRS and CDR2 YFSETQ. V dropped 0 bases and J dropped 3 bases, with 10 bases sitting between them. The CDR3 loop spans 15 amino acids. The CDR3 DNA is TGCGCCAGCAGCTTGGGAGAGGGTCTCAATCAGCCCCAGCATTTT. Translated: CASSLGEGLNQPQHF. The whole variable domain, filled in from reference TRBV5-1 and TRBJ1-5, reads KAGVTQTPRYLIKTRGQQVTLSCSPISGHRSVSWYQQTPGQGLQFLFEYFSETQRNKGNFPGRFSGRQFSNSRSEMNVSTLELGDSALYLCASSLGEGLNQPQHFGDGTRLSIL.

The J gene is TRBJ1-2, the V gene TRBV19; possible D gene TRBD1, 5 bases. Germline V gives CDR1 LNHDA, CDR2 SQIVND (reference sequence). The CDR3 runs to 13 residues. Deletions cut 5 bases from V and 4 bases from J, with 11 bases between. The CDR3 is CASSRGKSYGYTF. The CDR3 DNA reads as TGTGCCAGTAGTCGGGGGAAGAGCTATGGCTACACCTTC.